Below, one TCR beta chain is given with its context. Clones were sequenced by immunoSEQ multiplex PCR, and TCRdb holds only the in-frame ones, with some missing. The table shows approximately 150,000 clones, with approximately 92% occurring only once. The record originates from a study of control samples from healthy donors and cancer patients. The TCR originated in a man between 25 and 39 years old in good health. The sequenced sample was blood.

The chain's CDR3 is CASSSQVMNTEAFF. In DNA, the CDR3 is TGTGCCAGTAGTAGCCAGGTAATGAACACTGAAGCTTTCTTT. The V call is TRBV19, the J call TRBJ1-1; no reliable D call. The CDR3 spans 14 residues. With 4 bases removed from V and 0 bases from J, the gap between germline ends came to 9 bases. CDR1 and CDR2 from the germline V gene are LNHDA and SQIVND (reference sequence).